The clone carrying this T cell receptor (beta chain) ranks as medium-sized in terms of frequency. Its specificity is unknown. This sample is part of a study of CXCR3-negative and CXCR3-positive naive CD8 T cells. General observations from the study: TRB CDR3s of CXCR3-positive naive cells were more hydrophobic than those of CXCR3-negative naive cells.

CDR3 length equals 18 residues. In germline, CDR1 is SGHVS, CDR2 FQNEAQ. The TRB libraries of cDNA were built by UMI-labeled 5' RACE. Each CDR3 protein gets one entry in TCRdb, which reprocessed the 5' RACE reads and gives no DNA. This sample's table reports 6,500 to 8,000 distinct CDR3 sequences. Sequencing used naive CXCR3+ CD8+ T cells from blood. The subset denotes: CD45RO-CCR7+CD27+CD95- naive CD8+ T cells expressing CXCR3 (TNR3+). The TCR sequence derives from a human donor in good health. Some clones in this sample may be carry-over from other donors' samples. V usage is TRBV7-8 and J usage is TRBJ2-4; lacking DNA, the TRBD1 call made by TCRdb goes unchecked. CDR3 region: CASSSSLLAGTEKNIQYF.